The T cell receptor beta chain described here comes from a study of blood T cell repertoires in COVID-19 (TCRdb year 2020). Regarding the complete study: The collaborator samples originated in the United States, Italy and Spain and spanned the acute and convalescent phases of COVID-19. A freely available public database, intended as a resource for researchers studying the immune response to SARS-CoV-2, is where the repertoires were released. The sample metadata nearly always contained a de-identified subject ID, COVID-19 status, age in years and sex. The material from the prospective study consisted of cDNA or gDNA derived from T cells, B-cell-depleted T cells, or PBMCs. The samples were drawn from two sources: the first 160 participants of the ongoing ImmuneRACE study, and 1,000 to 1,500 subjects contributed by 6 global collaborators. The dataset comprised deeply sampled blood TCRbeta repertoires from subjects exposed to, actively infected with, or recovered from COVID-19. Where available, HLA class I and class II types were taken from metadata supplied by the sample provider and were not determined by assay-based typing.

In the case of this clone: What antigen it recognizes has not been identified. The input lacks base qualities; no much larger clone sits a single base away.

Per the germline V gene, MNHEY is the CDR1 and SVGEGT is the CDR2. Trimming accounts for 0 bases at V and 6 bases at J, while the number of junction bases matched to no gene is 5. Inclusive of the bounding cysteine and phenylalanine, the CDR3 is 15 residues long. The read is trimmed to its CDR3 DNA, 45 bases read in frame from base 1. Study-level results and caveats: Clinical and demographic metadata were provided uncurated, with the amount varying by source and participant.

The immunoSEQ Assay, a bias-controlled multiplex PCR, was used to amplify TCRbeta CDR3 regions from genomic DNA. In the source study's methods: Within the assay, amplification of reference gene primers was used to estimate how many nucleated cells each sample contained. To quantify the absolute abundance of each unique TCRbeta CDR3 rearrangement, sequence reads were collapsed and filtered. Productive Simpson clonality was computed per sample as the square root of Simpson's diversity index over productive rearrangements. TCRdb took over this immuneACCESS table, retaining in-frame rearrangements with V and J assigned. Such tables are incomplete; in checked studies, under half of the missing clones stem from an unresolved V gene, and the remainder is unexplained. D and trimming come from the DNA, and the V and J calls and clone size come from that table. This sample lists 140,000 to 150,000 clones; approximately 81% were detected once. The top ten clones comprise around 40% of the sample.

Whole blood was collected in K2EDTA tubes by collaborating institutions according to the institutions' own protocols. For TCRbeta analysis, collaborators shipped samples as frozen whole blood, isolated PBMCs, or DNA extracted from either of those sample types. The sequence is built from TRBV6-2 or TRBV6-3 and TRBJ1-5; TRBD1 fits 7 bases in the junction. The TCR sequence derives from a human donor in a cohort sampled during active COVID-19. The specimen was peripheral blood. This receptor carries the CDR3 CASSYSSTGVQPQHF. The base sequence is TGTGCCAGCAGTTACTCGAGTACAGGGGTTCAGCCCCAGCATTTT.